This T cell receptor beta chain was recovered during a study of spatial heterogeneity in lung cancer. Looking at the study overall: The correlation between TCR transcript counts in tumor regions and a T cell module score from matched bulk RNA-seq was strong. The average appearance count of each unique TCR and UMI combination in raw reads was more than 9.5.

This clonotype ranks as medium-sized (0.01 to 0.1%). Antigen specificity is unknown. Stated time point: sample taken at primary tumor resection. Just over 70 TRACERx patients with early, untreated non-small cell lung cancer donated samples. Sequencing was performed on whole RNA extracted from tumor and nontumor lung tissue, or from frozen PBMC, and the material was left unsorted. Study outcomes and limitations: The study found that expanded intratumoral alpha and beta TCR counts tracked tumor mutation counts.

The CDR3 runs to 12 residues. Trimming left V 3 bases short and J 6 bases short, with 12 bases between. CDR1 SQVTM and CDR2 ANQGSEA come from the germline V gene. TCRdb recomputed calls from the 5' RACE reads with MiXCR, one row per CDR3 protein. The sample contains about 8,100 distinct CDR3 sequences, around 12% of which appear only once. The chain uses TRBV29-1 and TRBJ2-7, with D unclear. This TCR was recovered from a male donor with early-stage non-small cell lung cancer. The sequencing here drew on lung tumor tissue, taken at surgery. CDR3 coding DNA: TGCAGCGTTGAGACCCATGAAGGCGAGCAGTACTTC. Protein product: CSVETHEGEQYF.